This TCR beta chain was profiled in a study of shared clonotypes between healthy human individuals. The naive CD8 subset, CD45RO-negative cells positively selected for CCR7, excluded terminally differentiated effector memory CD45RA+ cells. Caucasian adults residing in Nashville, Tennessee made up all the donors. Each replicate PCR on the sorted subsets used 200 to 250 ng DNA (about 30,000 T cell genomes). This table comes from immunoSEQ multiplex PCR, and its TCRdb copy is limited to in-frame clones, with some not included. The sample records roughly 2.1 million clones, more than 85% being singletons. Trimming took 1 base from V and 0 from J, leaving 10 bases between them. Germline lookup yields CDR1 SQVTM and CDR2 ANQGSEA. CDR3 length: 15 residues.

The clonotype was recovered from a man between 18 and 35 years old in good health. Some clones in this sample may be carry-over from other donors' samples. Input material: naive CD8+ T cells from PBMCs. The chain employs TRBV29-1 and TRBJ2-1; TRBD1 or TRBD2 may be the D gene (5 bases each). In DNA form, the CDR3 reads TGCAGCGTTGAAGGAGGGGAAGCCTCCTACAATGAGCAGTTCTTC. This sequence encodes CSVEGGEASYNEQFF.